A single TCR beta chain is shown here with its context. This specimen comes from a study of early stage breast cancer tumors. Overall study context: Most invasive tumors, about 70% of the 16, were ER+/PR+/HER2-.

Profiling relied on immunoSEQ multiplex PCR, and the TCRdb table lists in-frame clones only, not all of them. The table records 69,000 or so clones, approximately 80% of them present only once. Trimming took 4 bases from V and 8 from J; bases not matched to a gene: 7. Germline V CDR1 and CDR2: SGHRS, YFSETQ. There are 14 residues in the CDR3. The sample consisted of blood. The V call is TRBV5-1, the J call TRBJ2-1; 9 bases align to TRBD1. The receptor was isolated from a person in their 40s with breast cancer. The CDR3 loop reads CASSAGQGIDEQFF. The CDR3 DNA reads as TGCGCCAGCAGCGCGGGACAGGGTATAGATGAGCAGTTCTTC.